A selection of T cell receptor beta chains follows, all from one sample in a study of blood T cell repertoires in COVID-19. Clones were read by immunoSEQ multiplex PCR, and TCRdb kept only the in-frame ones, dropping some. The top ten clones hold just over 2.5% of a sample with 200,000 or so clones, about 87% of them seen once. Sequenced sample: PBMCs or T cells enriched from blood (not recorded which). The receptors were sampled from a woman aged 25 to 39 who had recovered from COVID-19. CDR3s include the opening cysteine and the closing phenylalanine or tryptophan. A D gene is named only where the DNA matches it firmly. For some rows the clone size is stated as once, few or many, or as a class when expanded; others skip it.

clone_size	v_call	j_call	d_call	cdr3_aa	cdr3_nt
NA	TRBV6-5	TRBJ2-7	TRBD2	CATSTSGGKHEQYF	TGTGCCACCTCAACTAGCGGGGGTAAACACGAGCAGTACTTC
NA	TRBV7-9	TRBJ1-2	TRBD1	CASSLATRQGTSNYGYTF	TGTGCCAGCAGCTTAGCGACGAGACAGGGGACCTCTAACTATGGCTACACCTTC
NA	TRBV18	TRBJ2-5	NA	CASSTMTHQQETQYF	TGTGCCAGCTCAACTATGACGCATCAGCAAGAGACCCAGTACTTC
NA	TRBV13	TRBJ1-2	TRBD1	CASSRGQGNYGYTF	TGTGCCAGCAGCCGGGGACAGGGCAACTATGGCTACACCTTC
NA	TRBV4-3	TRBJ2-1	NA	CASSQEMLVNEQFF	TGCGCCAGCAGCCAAGAAATGCTAGTCAATGAGCAGTTCTTC
NA	TRBV9	TRBJ2-7	TRBD2	CASSVGALAAYEQYF	TGTGCCAGCAGCGTCGGGGCACTAGCGGCTTACGAGCAGTACTTC
NA	TRBV7-2	TRBJ2-3	NA	CASSREWGGGTDTQYF	TGTGCCAGCAGCCGTGAATGGGGGGGCGGCACAGATACGCAGTATTTT
once	TRBV7-9	TRBJ1-2	TRBD1	CASSPTTGGGYTF	TGTGCCAGCAGCCCCACGACAGGGGGTGGCTACACCTTC
NA	TRBV4-1	TRBJ1-3	NA	CASSQPPWDIGNTIYF	TGCGCCAGCAGCCAGCCCCCTTGGGACATTGGAAACACCATATATTTT
NA	TRBV19	TRBJ1-2	TRBD1	CAIMTGGGGYTF	TGTGCCATTATGACAGGGGGCGGTGGCTACACCTTC
once	TRBV19	TRBJ1-1	TRBD1	CASSDRGEAFF	TGTGCCAGTAGTGACAGGGGTGAAGCTTTCTTT
NA	TRBV4-2	TRBJ1-5	NA	CASSQDMAGYQPQHF	TGTGCCAGCAGCCAAGATATGGCAGGCTATCAGCCCCAGCATTTT
NA	TRBV7-9	TRBJ2-7	NA	CASSLWQFYEQYF	TGTGCCAGCAGCTTATGGCAGTTCTACGAGCAGTACTTC
NA	TRBV5-8	TRBJ2-3	TRBD1	CASSLSGTGSTDTQYF	TGTGCCAGCAGCTTGTCGGGGACAGGGTCCACAGATACGCAGTATTTT
NA	TRBV29-1	TRBJ2-1	TRBD2	CSVGTSPMDEQFF	TGCAGCGTAGGGACTAGCCCGATGGATGAGCAGTTCTTC
NA	TRBV27	TRBJ2-7	TRBD1	CASSHGQGAYEQYF	TGTGCCAGCAGTCACGGACAGGGAGCATACGAGCAGTACTTC
NA	TRBV9	TRBJ1-1	TRBD1	CASSERETGPLDTEAFF	TGTGCCAGCAGCGAGCGGGAGACAGGGCCCTTGGACACTGAAGCTTTCTTT
NA	TRBV6-5	TRBJ1-1	NA	CASRGGTEAFF	TGTGCCAGCAGGGGGGGAACTGAAGCTTTCTTT
NA	TRBV7-3	TRBJ2-3	TRBD1	CASSSTVPGQGDTQYF	TGTGCCAGCAGCTCCACAGTCCCGGGACAGGGAGATACGCAGTATTTT
NA	TRBV18	TRBJ1-2	NA	CASSPPLQNYGYTF	TGTGCCAGCTCACCACCGCTACAGAACTATGGCTACACCTTC
NA	TRBV29-1	TRBJ1-6	TRBD1	CSARTGDSPLHF	TGCAGCGCTAGGACAGGAGATTCACCCCTCCACTTT
NA	TRBV6-5	TRBJ1-1	NA	CASSSRGRNTEAFF	TGTGCCAGCAGTTCCCGTGGGAGGAACACTGAAGCTTTCTTT
NA	TRBV11-3	TRBJ1-3	NA	CASSSGSGNTIYF	TGTGCCAGCAGCTCGGGTTCTGGAAACACCATATATTTT
NA	TRBV15	TRBJ1-5	NA	CATSRDWRENQPQHF	TGTGCCACCAGCAGAGATTGGAGAGAAAATCAGCCCCAGCATTTT
NA	TRBV7-3	TRBJ2-6	NA	CASSFTGSGANVLTF	TGTGCCAGCAGCTTCACAGGATCTGGGGCCAACGTCCTGACTTTC
NA	TRBV4-2	TRBJ1-5	NA	CASSQEGRVYSNQPQHF	TGTGCCAGCAGCCAAGAGGGGAGGGTCTATAGCAATCAGCCCCAGCATTTT
NA	TRBV5-4	TRBJ2-3	TRBD1	CASSRPGQGSTDTQYF	TGTGCCAGCAGCAGACCGGGACAGGGTAGCACAGATACGCAGTATTTT
once	TRBV9	TRBJ1-2	NA	CASSSRRSGYTF	TGTGCCAGCAGCTCCCGTCGTAGTGGCTACACCTTC
NA	TRBV20-1	TRBJ1-2	NA	CSATNFYGYTF	TGCAGTGCTACAAACTTCTATGGCTACACCTTC
NA	TRBV5-1	TRBJ2-3	NA	CASTVGSSTDTQYF	TGCGCCAGCACCGTCGGGAGTTCCACAGATACGCAGTATTTT
few	TRBV10-1	TRBJ1-2	NA	CASRGTGTFYGYTF	TGCGCCAGCAGGGGAACCGGGACATTTTATGGCTACACCTTC
NA	TRBV7-6	TRBJ2-3	TRBD1	CASSFRDRDTDTQYF	TGTGCCAGCAGCTTTCGGGACAGGGACACAGATACGCAGTATTTT
NA	TRBV3-1/TRBV3-2	TRBJ2-7	TRBD2	CASSRDPGLAGEQYF	TGTGCCAGCAGCCGCGACCCGGGACTAGCCGGTGAGCAGTACTTC
NA	TRBV7-2	TRBJ2-7	NA	CASSSQGLGEQYF	TGTGCCAGCAGCTCCCAGGGGCTCGGCGAGCAGTACTTC
NA	TRBV6-5	TRBJ1-6	NA	CASSPDRSDSPLHF	TGTGCCAGCAGTCCAGACAGGAGTGATTCACCCCTCCACTTT
NA	TRBV5-5	TRBJ2-3	NA	CASSPSFDTQYF	TGTGCCAGCAGCCCCTCCTTCGATACGCAGTATTTT
NA	TRBV18	TRBJ2-7	TRBD1	CASSSGTAYYEQYF	TGTGCCAGCTCATCCGGGACAGCGTACTACGAGCAGTACTTC
NA	TRBV9	TRBJ2-7	TRBD2	CASNPAGDYEQYF	TGTGCCAGCAATCCAGCGGGGGACTACGAGCAGTACTTC
NA	TRBV19	TRBJ1-2	NA	CASKQGVEGYTF	TGTGCCAGTAAACAGGGTGTAGAGGGCTACACCTTC
NA	TRBV14	TRBJ1-1	NA	CASRQTGTEAFF	TGTGCCAGCAGGCAGACAGGAACTGAAGCTTTCTTT
NA	TRBV7-2	TRBJ2-7	TRBD1	CASTGGPTYEQYF	TGTGCCAGCACAGGGGGCCCTACCTACGAGCAGTACTTC
NA	TRBV7-2	TRBJ2-3	TRBD1	CASSSNRGPPTDTQYF	TGTGCCAGCAGCTCGAACAGGGGGCCCCCCACAGATACGCAGTATTTT
NA	TRBV4-2	TRBJ1-5	TRBD1	CASSQRPGTANNQPQHF	TGTGCCAGCAGCCAACGCCCCGGGACAGCTAACAATCAGCCCCAGCATTTT
NA	TRBV6-5	TRBJ1-1	NA	CASSSGTEAFF	TGTGCCAGCAGTTCCGGGACTGAAGCTTTCTTT
NA	TRBV5-5	TRBJ2-1	NA	CASSSEQGSYNEQFF	TGTGCCAGCAGCTCCGAACAGGGCTCCTACAATGAGCAGTTCTTC